The 22 T cell receptor beta chains in this list originate from one sample, sequenced in a study of beta chain features in type 1 diabetes. Every isolated RNA sample was fully reverse transcribed, so sequencing captured expressed TCRB transcripts. Sequencing was performed with immunoSEQ multiplex PCR; in TCRdb, only in-frame clones are kept and a portion is missing. This sample has around 300,000 clones, with 8% found just once. Material: central memory CD4+ T cells from blood. All receptors come from a woman under 30 in good health.

The chain links TRBV18 to TRBJ1-5; D is undetermined. The CDR3 is 14 residues long. Germline loops: CDR1 KGHSH, CDR2 LQKENI. Trimming removed 1 base at V and 0 bases at J, with 4 bases between. The CDR3 region has the DNA TGTGCCAGCTCACCACAGCTTAGCAATCAGCCCCAGCATTTT. Translating gives CASSPQLSNQPQHF.

The rearrangement links TRBV27 to TRBJ2-1; D not certain. Germline CDR1 is MNHEY and CDR2 is SMNVEV (reference sequence). V lost 3 bases and J lost 5, with 17 bases in between. The CDR3 loop spans 16 amino acids. The CDR3 region is CASSFRSATSHNEQFF. The CDR3 coding sequence is TGTGCCAGCAGTTTTCGCAGCGCAACATCCCACAATGAGCAGTTCTTC.

This clone was recorded many times. The rearrangement uses TRBV7-9 and TRBJ1-1; no reliable D call. The V and J ends lost 5 bases and 6 bases respectively, with 10 bases between them. The CDR3 extends over 12 amino acids. Germline V gives CDR1 SEHNR, CDR2 FQNEAQ (reference sequence). As DNA, the CDR3 is TGTGCCAGCAGCCCGTATGACTCTGAAGCTTTCTTT. It codes for CASSPYDSEAFF.

This clone was counted a few times. The V call is TRBV5-1, the J call TRBJ2-7, with D hard to call. V was clipped by 4 bases and J by 2 bases, with 7 bases between them. This CDR3 comprises 12 residues. Germline loops: CDR1 SGHRS, CDR2 YFSETQ. The CDR3 sequence is CASSPGTYEQYF. The CDR3 DNA reads TGCGCCAGCAGCCCTGGGACCTACGAGCAGTACTTC.

This clone was counted ten times or more. The chain links TRBV7-9 to TRBJ1-1; D gene unclear. Germline V gene sequence: CDR1 SEHNR, CDR2 FQNEAQ (reference sequence). The CDR3 has 13 amino acids. V was shortened by 1 base and J by 7 bases, with 10 bases between the two germline ends. For the CDR3, the DNA is TGTGCCAGCAGCTTAGAAGCGGGTCGTGAAGCTTTCTTT. Translating it yields CASSLEAGREAFF. Filled out from reference TRBV7-9 and TRBJ1-1, the complete variable domain reads DTGVSQNPRHKITKRGQNVTFRCDPISEHNRLYWYRQTLGQGPEFLTYFQNEAQLEKSRLLSDRFSAERPKGSFSTLEIQRTEQGDSAMYLCASSLEAGREAFFGQGTRLTVV.

The chain links TRBV7-2 to TRBJ2-5, with 10 bases fitting TRBD2. The CDR3 consists of 15 residues. V was pared by 4 bases and J by 5 bases, with 7 bases of the junction left unmatched. Germline lookup yields CDR1 SGHTA and CDR2 FQGNSA. DNA for the CDR3: TGTGCCAGCAGCTGGAAAGCGGGGGGGCGGGAGACCCAGTACTTC. This translates into CASSWKAGGRETQYF. The complete variable domain, with remaining parts taken from reference TRBV7-2 and TRBJ2-5, reads GAGVSQSPSNKVTEKGKDVELRCDPISGHTALYWYRQSLGQGLEFLIYFQGNSAPDKSGLPSDRFSAERTGGSVSTLTIQRTQQEDSAVYLCASSWKAGGRETQYFGPGTRLLVL.

This chain joins TRBV9 and TRBJ2-3, with TRBD2 matching over 7 bases. Trimming at V came to 3 bases and at J to 1 base, leaving 5 bases not matched to a gene. Germline V lookup: CDR1 SGDLS, CDR2 YYNGEE. The CDR3 runs 15 residues. The CDR3 region is CASSGGGIRTDTQYF. DNA of the CDR3: TGTGCCAGCAGCGGGGGAGGGATTCGCACAGATACGCAGTATTTT. The entire variable domain, with the rest obtained from reference TRBV9 and TRBJ2-3, is as follows: DSGVTQTPKHLITATGQRVTLRCSPRSGDLSVYWYQQSLDQGLQFLIQYYNGEERAKGNILERFSAQQFPDLHSELNLSSLELGDSALYFCASSGGGIRTDTQYFGPGTRLTVL.

The chain combines TRBV2 with TRBJ2-5, with D maybe TRBD1 (6 bases). The CDR3 sequence is 16 residues long. The V gene's germline CDR1 is SNHLY and CDR2 FYNNEI. The germline V and J ends were trimmed by 6 bases and 2 bases, with 19 bases remaining between them. The CDR3 sequence: CASRYSWVTGQETQYF. As DNA, the CDR3 is TGTGCCAGCAGATATAGTTGGGTGACAGGTCAAGAGACCCAGTACTTC.

The chain has TRBV11-2 and TRBJ2-1; TRBD1 is a possible D gene (6 bases). CDR3 length equals 13 residues. Germline V gene data show CDR1 as SGHAT and CDR2 as FQNNGV. Trimming cost V 6 bases and J 0 bases, with 6 bases left between them. CDR3 in DNA: TGTGCCAGCAGGGACAGCTCCTACAATGAGCAGTTCTTC. This encodes CASRDSSYNEQFF.

This clone was recorded a few times. The rearrangement links TRBV19 to TRBJ2-5, with TRBD2 identical over 10 bases. Germline V gene sequence: CDR1 LNHDA, CDR2 SQIVND (reference sequence). V was pared by 3 bases and J by 3 bases, with 4 bases of the junction left unmatched. This CDR3 is 15 amino acids long. This CDR3 is CASSMVGLAEETQYF. The CDR3 bases are TGTGCCAGTAGTATGGTCGGACTAGCGGAAGAGACCCAGTACTTC.

The J gene is TRBJ1-2, the V gene TRBV6-6; D perhaps matches TRBD1 (5 bases). Germline values: CDR1 MNHNY, CDR2 SVGAGI (reference sequence). The CDR3 extends over 13 amino acids. The V end was cut by 8 bases, the J end by 7 bases, with 17 bases between. DNA for the CDR3: TGTGCCAGCTCCCCCATTGGGGCTGCTGGCTACACCTTC. Amino acids: CASSPIGAAGYTF.

Comment on this clone: A far bigger clonotype differs at one base, so this is likely a read error. The chain joins TRBV5-1 to TRBJ2-5; possible D gene TRBD2, 5 bases. CDR1 and CDR2 (germline): SGHRS, YFSETQ. V was cut by 0 bases and J by 2 bases, with 11 bases left in between. CDR3 length: 15 residues. Written as DNA, the CDR3 is TGCGCCAGCAGCTTGGCCGGCGGCGGGCAAGAGACCCAGTACTTC. It translates to CASSLAGGGQETQYF.

A few counts support this clone. The chain employs TRBV30 and TRBJ1-5; weak D call: TRBD1 (6 bases). Per the germline V gene, CDR1 is GTSNPN and CDR2 is SVGIG (reference sequence). The CDR3 covers 14 residues. V lost 1 base and J 5 bases, leaving 12 bases between the germline ends. CDR3 amino acids: CAWSETGTYQPQHF. The CDR3 DNA follows: TGTGCCTGGAGTGAGACAGGAACTTATCAGCCCCAGCATTTT.

The rearrangement links TRBV27 to TRBJ2-3, with a tentative D call TRBD1 (6 bases). This CDR3 is 13 amino acids long. V was cut by 10 bases and J by 5 bases, with 16 bases left in between. CDR1 and CDR2 from the germline V gene are MNHEY and SMNVEV (reference sequence). The CDR3 coding sequence is TGTGCCATCAAAGAGCCAGGGGTAGATACGCAGTATTTT. This gives the protein CAIKEPGVDTQYF.

The rearrangement links TRBV14 to TRBJ1-3, with D possibly TRBD1 on 6 matching bases. The CDR3 consists of 15 residues. V lost 0 bases to trimming and J lost 4 bases, with 10 bases between them. Germline CDR1 is SGHDN and CDR2 is FVKESK. The CDR3 nucleotides are TGTGCCAGCAGCCAAGATTTCGGACAGGGAAACACCATATATTTT. Its protein product is CASSQDFGQGNTIYF.

The chain is built from TRBV2 and TRBJ1-1, with D perhaps matching TRBD1 (6 bases). CDR3 length equals 15 residues. Per germline, CDR1 SNHLY and CDR2 FYNNEI. V dropped 6 bases and J dropped 3 bases, with 17 bases sitting between them. The chain's CDR3 is CASSEGSNRDTEAFF. In DNA, the CDR3 is TGTGCCAGCAGCGAGGGATCTAACAGGGACACTGAAGCTTTCTTT.

About this clone: A clone one base away is much larger, so this may be a read error. V is TRBV14 and J is TRBJ2-6; D is undetermined. CDR1 is SGHDN, CDR2 FVKESK, per germline. V lost 2 bases and J 0 bases, leaving 2 bases between the germline ends. The CDR3 has 14 residues. CDR3 nucleotide sequence: TGTGCCAGCAGCCAAACCTCTGGGGCCAACGTCCTGACTTTC. This codes for CASSQTSGANVLTF.

A few counts support this clone. The chain joins TRBV29-1 to TRBJ2-3; TRBD2 matches at 12 bases. The CDR3 has 15 residues. Germline V lookup: CDR1 SQVTM, CDR2 ANQGSEA. V gave up 5 bases and J gave up 1 base; unmatched junction bases: 4. The CDR3 coding sequence is TGCAGCGTTCTTCCTAGCGGGAGGGGCACAGATACGCAGTATTTT. Its translation is CSVLPSGRGTDTQYF.

This clone was counted only a few times. This sequence joins TRBV7-9 and TRBJ2-5; either TRBD1 or TRBD2 may fit D (5 bases each). The CDR3 has 14 amino acids. Trimming pared 4 bases from V and 1 base from J, leaving 10 bases between. Germline V gene sequence: CDR1 SEHNR, CDR2 FQNEAQ (reference sequence). CDR3 in DNA: TGTGCCAGCAGCTACCCGGGACGCCAAGAGACCCAGTACTTC. Translating it yields CASSYPGRQETQYF.

This clone showed up just a few times. The chain combines TRBV7-9 with TRBJ2-7, with D possibly TRBD2 on 5 matching bases. V lost 4 bases and J lost 1, with 8 bases in between. The CDR3 consists of 13 residues. Germline values: CDR1 SEHNR, CDR2 FQNEAQ (reference sequence). This CDR3 reads CASSSPGSYEQYV. As DNA, the CDR3 is TGTGCCAGCAGCTCCCCGGGGTCCTACGAGCAGTACGTC.

This clone was seen a handful of times. The chain recombines TRBV7-9 with TRBJ2-2; 8 bases line up with TRBD1. CDR3 size: 17 residues. The junction had 13 bases not matched to a gene; V was cut back by 5 bases and J by 5 bases. Germline V gene sequence: CDR1 SEHNR, CDR2 FQNEAQ (reference sequence). CDR3 nucleotide sequence: TGTGCCAGCAGCCAATTACCCCAGGGGGCGCGGACCGGGGAGCTGTTTTTT. It codes for CASSQLPQGARTGELFF.

The J gene is TRBJ2-5, the V gene TRBV7-2, with 7 bases lining up with TRBD2. CDR3 size: 16 residues. The V segment lost 5 bases and the J segment 5 bases; nucleotides outside the gene matches: 14. The germline V gene has CDR1 SGHTA and CDR2 FQGNSA. CDR3 amino acids: CASSPGAVAGGETQYF. CDR3 DNA sequence: TGTGCCAGCAGCCCGGGCGCAGTAGCGGGCGGGGAGACCCAGTACTTC. Combining the CDR3 with reference TRBV7-2 and TRBJ2-5 gives the whole variable domain GAGVSQSPSNKVTEKGKDVELRCDPISGHTALYWYRQSLGQGLEFLIYFQGNSAPDKSGLPSDRFSAERTGGSVSTLTIQRTQQEDSAVYLCASSPGAVAGGETQYFGPGTRLLVL.